The following is a T cell receptor beta chain sequence with its context. Its antigen is not identified. The sample is drawn from a study of spatial heterogeneity in lung cancer. Turning to the study itself: Sequences of the beta chain were consistently detected in greater numbers than alpha-chain sequences.

J gave up 0 bases and V 2 bases, and 3 bases lay outside the gene matches. Germline V CDR1 and CDR2: LNHDA, SQIVND (reference sequence). The CDR3 sequence is 15 residues long. TCRdb re-analysed the 5' RACE reads in MiXCR, keeping a single row per CDR3 protein. This table holds about 82,000 distinct CDR3 sequences, around an eighth found once. Overall study results and limits: Blood showed ubiquitous tumor TCRs more often at resection than at routine follow-up.

Time point meaning: sample taken at primary tumor resection. Sequencing covered unsorted whole RNA taken from tumor, nontumor lung or frozen PBMC. This chain links TRBV19 with TRBJ2-7; 8 positions match TRBD2. Sequencing used PBMCs, obtained at surgery. This clonotype originated in a male donor with early-stage non-small cell lung cancer. In nucleotides, the CDR3 is TGTGCCAGTAGTATAACTAGCGGTTACTCCTACGAGCAGTACTTC. Its protein is CASSITSGYSYEQYF.